Below are 17 T cell receptor beta chains sequenced from a single sample in a study of T cells in localized non-small cell lung cancer. Only in-frame clones appear in the TCRdb table, and some are missing; sequencing was by immunoSEQ multiplex PCR. This sample has over 30,000 clones, with just over 85% found just once. The source was peripheral blood mononuclear cells, collected before any cancer treatment. These receptors were collected from a male donor at least 60 years old with stage II lung adenocarcinoma.

This chain uses TRBV15 with TRBJ1-1; D remains unclear. Germline V CDR1 and CDR2: LNHNV, YYDKDF (reference sequence). The length of the CDR3 is 15 residues. Deletions cut 0 bases from V and 1 base from J, with 9 bases between. DNA of the CDR3: TGTGCCACCAGCAGAGATAACGTGGAGAACACTGAAGCTTTCTTT. Translation gives CATSRDNVENTEAFF.

V usage is TRBV6-1 and J usage is TRBJ1-2; a possible D gene is TRBD1 (6 bases). CDR1 is MNHNS and CDR2 is SASEGT in the germline V gene. The CDR3 loop spans 13 amino acids. Between the trimmed V and J ends, which lost 3 bases and 7 bases, there was a span of 12 bases. The chain's CDR3 is CASSERTVFGYTF. CDR3 in DNA: TGTGCCAGCAGTGAGAGGACAGTTTTTGGCTACACCTTC.

The chain couples TRBV5-1 to TRBJ2-1, with D possibly TRBD2 on 5 matching bases. The V and J ends lost 0 bases and 6 bases respectively, with 10 bases between them. This CDR3 is built from 14 residues. Germline CDR1 SGHRS, CDR2 YFSETQ. The CDR3 reads CASSLGPEANEQFF. CDR3 in DNA: TGCGCCAGCAGCTTGGGCCCGGAGGCCAATGAGCAGTTCTTC.

The J gene is TRBJ1-5, the V gene TRBV19, with D perhaps TRBD1 (5 bases). Trimming cost V 7 bases and J 7 bases, with 20 bases left between them. The CDR3 loop spans 15 amino acids. Germline V CDR1 and CDR2: LNHDA, SQIVND (reference sequence). CDR3: CASKEGAGKGQPQHF. In nucleotides, the CDR3 is TGTGCCAGTAAGGAAGGGGCGGGTAAGGGGCAGCCCCAGCATTTT.

This chain joins TRBV28 and TRBJ1-6; no clear D. V was trimmed by 8 bases and J by 4 bases, leaving 9 bases between them. Germline loops: CDR1 MDHEN, CDR2 SYDVKM. The CDR3 consists of 13 residues. The CDR3 sequence is CASLTSYNSPLHF. The CDR3 DNA sequence: TGTGCCAGCTTGACGTCTTATAATTCACCCCTCCACTTT. Filled out from reference TRBV28 and TRBJ1-6, the complete variable domain reads DVKVTQSSRYLVKRTGEKVFLECVQDMDHENMFWYRQDPGLGLRLIYFSYDVKMKEKGDIPEGYSVSREKKERFSLILESASTNQTSMYLCASLTSYNSPLHFGNGTRLTVT.

This chain links TRBV7-3 with TRBJ1-1, with D unclear. The CDR3 covers 13 residues. V lost 5 bases and J lost 1, with 8 bases in between. The V gene's germline CDR1 is SGHTA and CDR2 FQGTGA. The CDR3 is CASSATRNTEAFF. DNA of the CDR3: TGTGCCAGCAGCGCCACAAGGAACACTGAAGCTTTCTTT. Variable domain in full (rest from reference TRBV7-3 and TRBJ1-1): GAGVSQTPSNKVTEKGKYVELRCDPISGHTALYWYRQSLGQGPEFLIYFQGTGAADDSGLPNDRFFAVRPEGSVSTLKIQRTERGDSAVYLCASSATRNTEAFFGQGTRLTVV.

This chain links TRBV5-1 with TRBJ1-1, with 12 positions matching TRBD1. CDR3 length: 17 residues. Germline assignment: CDR1 SGHRS and CDR2 YFSETQ. V dropped 4 bases and J dropped 3; count of bases not matched to a gene: 10. This chain's CDR3 is CASSRTGTGGRDTEAFF. The DNA of the CDR3 is TGCGCCAGCAGCCGCACCGGGACAGGGGGCAGGGACACTGAAGCTTTCTTT.

V is TRBV5-4 and J is TRBJ2-1; D not certain. The CDR3 runs 12 residues. Trimming pared 4 bases from V and 7 bases from J, leaving 9 bases between. CDR1 and CDR2 from the germline V gene are SGHNT and YYREEE (reference sequence). CDR3 protein: CASSRTHNEQFF. CDR3 bases: TGTGCCAGCAGCCGGACCCATAATGAGCAGTTCTTC.

The chain links TRBV6-5 to TRBJ1-5, with D uncertain. V lost 7 bases and J 8 bases, leaving 12 bases between the germline ends. The V gene's germline CDR1 is MNHEY and CDR2 SVGAGI. The CDR3 is made up of 12 amino acids. As DNA, the CDR3 is TGTGCCAGCACCACACCCGGAGAGCCCCAGCATTTT. It translates to CASTTPGEPQHF.

This sequence joins TRBV7-9 and TRBJ2-7; TRBD2 matches at 9 bases. There are 14 residues in the CDR3. Germline V gives CDR1 SEHNR, CDR2 FQNEAQ (reference sequence). V dropped 4 bases and J dropped 3; count of bases not matched to a gene: 4. Here the CDR3 DNA reads TGTGCCAGCAGCTCTAGCGGGACAATCTACGAGCAGTACTTC. It encodes CASSSSGTIYEQYF.

J is TRBJ1-1 and V is TRBV5-1; possibly TRBD1 for D (6 bases). In germline, CDR1 is SGHRS, CDR2 YFSETQ. The CDR3 has 14 amino acids. The V and J ends lost 3 bases and 5 bases respectively, with 14 bases between them. CDR3 sequence (DNA): TGCGCCAGCAGCTCAGGGGAGAGCGGGACTGAAGCTTTCTTT. Translating it yields CASSSGESGTEAFF.

This clone appeared once. The chain has TRBV5-4 and TRBJ1-2, with D possibly being TRBD1 (5 bases). Germline CDR1 and CDR2: SGHNT and YYREEE (reference sequence). The V end was cut by 3 bases, the J end by 5 bases, with 11 bases between. This CDR3 has 13 residues. CDR3 sequence reads: CASSWRGGYGYTF. Here the CDR3 DNA reads TGTGCCAGCAGCTGGAGGGGAGGATATGGCTACACCTTC.

The rearrangement joins TRBV7-9 to TRBJ2-3; TRBD1 aligns across 7 bases. V shed 6 bases and J 6 bases; nucleotides not matched to a gene: 6. This CDR3 is 13 amino acids long. Looked up from germline, CDR1 is SEHNR and CDR2 is FQNEAQ (reference sequence). CDR3 protein: CASRATGVDTQYF. The DNA for the CDR3 is TGTGCCAGCAGGGCAACAGGGGTTGATACGCAGTATTTT. Filled out from reference TRBV7-9 and TRBJ2-3, the complete variable domain reads DTGVSQNPRHKITKRGQNVTFRCDPISEHNRLYWYRQTLGQGPEFLTYFQNEAQLEKSRLLSDRFSAERPKGSFSTLEIQRTEQGDSAMYLCASRATGVDTQYFGPGTRLTVL.

The chain recombines TRBV7-2 with TRBJ2-1; D is uncertain. Germline V gene sequence: CDR1 SGHTA, CDR2 FQGNSA. This CDR3 is built from 14 residues. Trimming removed 0 bases from V and 0 bases from J, with 3 bases in between. CDR3 sequence reads: CASSLAVSYNEQFF. The CDR3 DNA sequence: TGTGCCAGCAGCTTAGCGGTCTCCTACAATGAGCAGTTCTTC.

V gene TRBV18 combines with J gene TRBJ2-2, with no clear D. The germline V gene has CDR1 KGHSH and CDR2 LQKENI. The CDR3 is made up of 15 amino acids. V lost 1 base to trimming and J lost 4 bases, with 10 bases between them. The CDR3 coding sequence is TGTGCCAGCTCACCACGGGGTCCGCGCACCGGGGAGCTGTTTTTT. Translating it yields CASSPRGPRTGELFF.

The chain uses TRBV9 and TRBJ2-1; 10 positions match TRBD2. Germline V gene sequence: CDR1 SGDLS, CDR2 YYNGEE. The CDR3 contains 17 residues. The junction had 5 bases not matched to a gene; V was cut back by 0 bases and J by 2 bases. The CDR3 region is CASSVASGSFPYNEQFF. The CDR3, as DNA: TGTGCCAGCAGCGTAGCTAGCGGGAGTTTCCCCTACAATGAGCAGTTCTTC.

This chain uses TRBV6-5 with TRBJ1-1; TRBD1 might be the D (5 bases). The CDR3 is 15 amino acids. The germline gives CDR1 MNHEY, CDR2 SVGAGI. Trimming took off 0 bases at V and 4 bases at J, with 12 bases between the two ends. The CDR3 is CASSYSGGSSTEAFF. CDR3 sequence (DNA): TGTGCCAGCAGTTACTCTGGGGGGTCGAGCACTGAAGCTTTCTTT.